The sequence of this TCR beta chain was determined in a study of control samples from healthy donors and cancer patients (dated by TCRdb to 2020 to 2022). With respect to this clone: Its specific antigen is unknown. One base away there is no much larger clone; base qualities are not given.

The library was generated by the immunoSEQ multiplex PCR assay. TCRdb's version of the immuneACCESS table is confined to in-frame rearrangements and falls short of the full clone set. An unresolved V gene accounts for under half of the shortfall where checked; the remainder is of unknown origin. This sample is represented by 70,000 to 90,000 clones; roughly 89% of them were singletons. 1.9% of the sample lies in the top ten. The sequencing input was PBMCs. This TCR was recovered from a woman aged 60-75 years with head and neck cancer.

In nucleotides, the sequence is TGTGCCAGCAGCTTAAGACGCTACTTTGAAACTAGCGACTCCTACGAGCAGTACTTC. Its translation reads: CASSLRRYFETSDSYEQYF. Recombination connected TRBV7-4 to TRBJ2-7, and 7 junctional nucleotides match TRBD2. The CDR3 contains 19 residues, cysteine and phenylalanine counted. The sequence is cut down to CDR3 DNA, 57 bases in frame from base 1. Trimming removed 2 bases from V and 0 bases from J; the gene matches leave 16 bases unexplained. The germline V gene encodes CDR1 SGHVT and CDR2 SQSDAQ.